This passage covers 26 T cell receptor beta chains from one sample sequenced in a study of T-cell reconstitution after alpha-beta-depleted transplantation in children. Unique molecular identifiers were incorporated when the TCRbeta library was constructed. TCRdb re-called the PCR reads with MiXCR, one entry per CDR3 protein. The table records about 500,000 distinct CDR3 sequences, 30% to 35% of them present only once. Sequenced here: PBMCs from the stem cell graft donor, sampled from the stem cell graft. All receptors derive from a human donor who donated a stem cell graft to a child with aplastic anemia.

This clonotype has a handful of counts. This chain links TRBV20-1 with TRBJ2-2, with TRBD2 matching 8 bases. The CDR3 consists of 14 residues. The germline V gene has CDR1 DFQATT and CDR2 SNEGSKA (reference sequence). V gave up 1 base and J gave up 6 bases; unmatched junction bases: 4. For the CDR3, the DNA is TGCAGTGCTAGAGGGGGGACTAGGGCCGGGGAGCTGTTTTTT. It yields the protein CSARGGTRAGELFF.

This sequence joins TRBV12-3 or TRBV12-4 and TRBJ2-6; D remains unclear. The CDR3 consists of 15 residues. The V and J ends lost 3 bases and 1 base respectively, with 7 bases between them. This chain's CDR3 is CASSFLGSGANVLTF. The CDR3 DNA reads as TGTGCCAGCAGTTTTCTTGGGTCTGGGGCCAACGTCCTGACTTTC.

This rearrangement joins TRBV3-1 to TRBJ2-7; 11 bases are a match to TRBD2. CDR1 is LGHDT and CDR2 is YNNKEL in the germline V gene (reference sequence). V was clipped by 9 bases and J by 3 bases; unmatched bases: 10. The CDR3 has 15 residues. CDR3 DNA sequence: TGTGCCAGTACTAGCGGGAGAGGGCCGAGCTACGAGCAGTACTTC. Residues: CASTSGRGPSYEQYF.

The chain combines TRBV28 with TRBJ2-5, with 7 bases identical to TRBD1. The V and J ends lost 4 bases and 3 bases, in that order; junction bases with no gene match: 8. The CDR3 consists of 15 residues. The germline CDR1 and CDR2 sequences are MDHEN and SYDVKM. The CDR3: CASSSAGTAKETQYF. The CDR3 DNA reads TGTGCCAGCAGTTCTGCCGGGACAGCAAAAGAGACCCAGTACTTC.

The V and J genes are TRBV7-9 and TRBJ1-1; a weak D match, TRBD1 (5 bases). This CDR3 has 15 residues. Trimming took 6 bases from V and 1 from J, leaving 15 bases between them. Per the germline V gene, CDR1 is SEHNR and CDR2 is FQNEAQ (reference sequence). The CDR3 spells CASSHKVGGNTEAFF. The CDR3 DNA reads TGTGCCAGCAGTCACAAGGTGGGGGGGAACACTGAAGCTTTCTTT. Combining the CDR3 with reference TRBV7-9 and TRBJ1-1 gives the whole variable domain DTGVSQNPRHKITKRGQNVTFRCDPISEHNRLYWYRQTLGQGPEFLTYFQNEAQLEKSRLLSDRFSAERPKGSFSTLEIQRTEQGDSAMYLCASSHKVGGNTEAFFGQGTRLTVV.

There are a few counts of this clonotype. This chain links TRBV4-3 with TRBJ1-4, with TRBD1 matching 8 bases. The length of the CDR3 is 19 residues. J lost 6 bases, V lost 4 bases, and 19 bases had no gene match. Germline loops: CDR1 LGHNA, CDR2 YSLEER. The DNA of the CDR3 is TGCGCCAGCAGCCGCGCTCGAAGGACAGGGATTTCTACAGATGAAAAACTGTTTTTT. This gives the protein CASSRARRTGISTDEKLFF.

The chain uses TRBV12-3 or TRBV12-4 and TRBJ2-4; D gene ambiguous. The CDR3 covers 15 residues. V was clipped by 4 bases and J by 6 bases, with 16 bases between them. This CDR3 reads CASSSGTPPGNIQYF. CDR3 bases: TGTGCCAGCAGTTCAGGTACACCGCCGGGAAACATTCAGTACTTC.

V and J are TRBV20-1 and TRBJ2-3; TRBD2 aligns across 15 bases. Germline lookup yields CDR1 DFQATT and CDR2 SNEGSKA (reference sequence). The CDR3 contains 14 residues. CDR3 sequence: CGAWTSGRADTQYF. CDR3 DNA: TGCGGGGCTTGGACTAGCGGGAGGGCAGATACGCAGTATTTT.

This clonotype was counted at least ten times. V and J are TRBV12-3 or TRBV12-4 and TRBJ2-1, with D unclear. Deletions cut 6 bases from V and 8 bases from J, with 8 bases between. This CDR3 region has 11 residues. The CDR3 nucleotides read TGTGCCAGCAGCAAGATCGATGAGCAGTTCTTC. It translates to CASSKIDEQFF.

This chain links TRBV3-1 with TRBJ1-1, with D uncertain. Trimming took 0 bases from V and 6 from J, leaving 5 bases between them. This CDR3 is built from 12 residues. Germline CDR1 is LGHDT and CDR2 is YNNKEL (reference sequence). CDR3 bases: TGTGCCAGCAGCCAAGATACACCTGAAGCTTTCTTT. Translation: CASSQDTPEAFF.

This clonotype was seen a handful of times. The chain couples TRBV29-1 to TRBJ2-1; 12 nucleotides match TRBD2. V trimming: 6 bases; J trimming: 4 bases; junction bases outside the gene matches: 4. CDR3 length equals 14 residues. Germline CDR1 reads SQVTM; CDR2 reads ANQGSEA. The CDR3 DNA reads TGCAGCGTAACCGGGACTAGCGGGTACAATGAGCAGTTCTTC. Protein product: CSVTGTSGYNEQFF.

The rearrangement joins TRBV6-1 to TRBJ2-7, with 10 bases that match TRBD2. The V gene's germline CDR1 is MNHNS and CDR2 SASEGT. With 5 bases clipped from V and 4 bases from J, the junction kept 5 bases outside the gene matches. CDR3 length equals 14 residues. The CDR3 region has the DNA TGTGCCAGCAGTCAAAGCGGGAGGGCTTACGAGCAGTACGTC. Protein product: CASSQSGRAYEQYV.

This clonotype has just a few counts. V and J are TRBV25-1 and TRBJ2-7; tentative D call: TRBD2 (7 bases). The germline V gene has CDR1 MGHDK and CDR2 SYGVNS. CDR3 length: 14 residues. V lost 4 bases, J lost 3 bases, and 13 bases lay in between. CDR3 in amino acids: CASSGGASGYEQYF. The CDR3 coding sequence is TGTGCCAGCAGTGGGGGGGCTAGCGGCTACGAGCAGTACTTC.

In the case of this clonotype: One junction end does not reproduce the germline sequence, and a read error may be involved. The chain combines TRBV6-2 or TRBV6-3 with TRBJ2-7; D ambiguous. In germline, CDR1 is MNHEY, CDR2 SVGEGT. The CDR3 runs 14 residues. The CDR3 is CASSWAGVPYEQYF. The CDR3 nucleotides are TGTGCCAGCAGTTGGGCAGGCGTCCCCTACGAGCAGTATTTC.

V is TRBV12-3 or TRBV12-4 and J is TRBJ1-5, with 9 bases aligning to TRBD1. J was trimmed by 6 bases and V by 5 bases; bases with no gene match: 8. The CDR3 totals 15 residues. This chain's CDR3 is CASSPRDRDGQPQHF. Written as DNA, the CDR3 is TGTGCCAGCAGTCCCAGGGACAGGGACGGTCAGCCCCAGCATTTT.

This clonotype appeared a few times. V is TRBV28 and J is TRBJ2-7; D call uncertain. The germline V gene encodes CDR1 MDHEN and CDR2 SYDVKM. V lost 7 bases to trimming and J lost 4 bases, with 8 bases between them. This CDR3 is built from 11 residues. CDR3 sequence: CASMQDYEQYF. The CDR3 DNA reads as TGTGCCAGCATGCAGGATTACGAGCAGTACTTC. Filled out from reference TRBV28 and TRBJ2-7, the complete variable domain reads DVKVTQSSRYLVKRTGEKVFLECVQDMDHENMFWYRQDPGLGLRLIYFSYDVKMKEKGDIPEGYSVSREKKERFSLILESASTNQTSMYLCASMQDYEQYFGPGTRLTVT.

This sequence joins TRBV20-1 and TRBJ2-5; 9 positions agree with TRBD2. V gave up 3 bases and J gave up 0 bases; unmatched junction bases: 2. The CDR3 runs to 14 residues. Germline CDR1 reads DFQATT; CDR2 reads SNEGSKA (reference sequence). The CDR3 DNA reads TGCAGTGCTAGGGCTAGCGGGAACCAAGAGACCCAGTACTTC. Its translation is CSARASGNQETQYF.

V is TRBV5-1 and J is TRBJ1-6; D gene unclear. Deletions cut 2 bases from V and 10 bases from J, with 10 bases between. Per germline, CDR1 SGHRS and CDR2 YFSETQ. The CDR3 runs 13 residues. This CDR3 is CASSLQNESPLHF. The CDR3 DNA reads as TGCGCCAGCAGCTTACAGAACGAGTCACCCCTCCACTTT. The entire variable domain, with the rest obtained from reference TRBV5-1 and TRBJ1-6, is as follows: KAGVTQTPRYLIKTRGQQVTLSCSPISGHRSVSWYQQTPGQGLQFLFEYFSETQRNKGNFPGRFSGRQFSNSRSEMNVSTLELGDSALYLCASSLQNESPLHFGNGTRLTVT.

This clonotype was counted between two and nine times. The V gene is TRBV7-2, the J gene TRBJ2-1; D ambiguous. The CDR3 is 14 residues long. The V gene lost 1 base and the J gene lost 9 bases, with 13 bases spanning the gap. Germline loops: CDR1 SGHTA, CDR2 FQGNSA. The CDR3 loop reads CASSLERSTSEQFF. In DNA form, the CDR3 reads TGTGCCAGCAGCTTAGAACGGAGTACAAGTGAGCAGTTCTTC.

The CDR3 sequence is CSARAGGAEAFF. The CDR3 nucleotides read TGCAGTGCTAGAGCGGGTGGCGCTGAAGCTTTCTTT. The chain couples TRBV20-1 to TRBJ1-1; the D is unclear. CDR1 is DFQATT, CDR2 SNEGSKA, per germline (reference sequence). This CDR3 is 12 amino acids long. V was cut by 1 base and J by 6 bases, with 9 bases left in between.

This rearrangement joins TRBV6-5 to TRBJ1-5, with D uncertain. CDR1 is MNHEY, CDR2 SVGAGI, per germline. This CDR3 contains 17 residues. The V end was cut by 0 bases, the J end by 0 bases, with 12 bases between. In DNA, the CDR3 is TGTGCCAGCAGTTACTCGGTAGCAGATAATAGCAATCAGCCCCAGCATTTT. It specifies CASSYSVADNSNQPQHF.

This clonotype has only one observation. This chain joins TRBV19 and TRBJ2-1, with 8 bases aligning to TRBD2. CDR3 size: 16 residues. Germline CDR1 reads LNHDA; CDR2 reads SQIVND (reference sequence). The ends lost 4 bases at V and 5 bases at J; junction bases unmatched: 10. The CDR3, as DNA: TGTGCCAGTAGTAGAGGGGGGAGCGGGAGAAACAATGAGCAGTTCTTC. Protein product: CASSRGGSGRNNEQFF.

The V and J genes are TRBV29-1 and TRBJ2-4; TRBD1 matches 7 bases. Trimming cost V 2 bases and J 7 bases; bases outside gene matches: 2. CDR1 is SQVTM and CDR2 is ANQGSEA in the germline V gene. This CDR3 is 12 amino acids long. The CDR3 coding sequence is TGCAGCGTTGAAAGGGGGCAGAACATTCAGTACTTC. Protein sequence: CSVERGQNIQYF.

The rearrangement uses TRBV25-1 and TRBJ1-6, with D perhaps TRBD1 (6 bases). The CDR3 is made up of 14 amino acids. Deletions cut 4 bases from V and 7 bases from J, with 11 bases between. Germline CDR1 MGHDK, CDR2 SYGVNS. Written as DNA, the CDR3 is TGTGCCAGCAGTGGGGACCAGGGGAATTCACCCCTCCACTTT. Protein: CASSGDQGNSPLHF.

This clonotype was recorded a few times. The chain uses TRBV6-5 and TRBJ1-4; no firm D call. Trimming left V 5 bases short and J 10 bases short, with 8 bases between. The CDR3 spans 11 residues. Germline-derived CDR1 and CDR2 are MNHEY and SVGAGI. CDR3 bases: TGTGCCAGCAGTCAGGACGGAAAACTGTTTTTT. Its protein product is CASSQDGKLFF.

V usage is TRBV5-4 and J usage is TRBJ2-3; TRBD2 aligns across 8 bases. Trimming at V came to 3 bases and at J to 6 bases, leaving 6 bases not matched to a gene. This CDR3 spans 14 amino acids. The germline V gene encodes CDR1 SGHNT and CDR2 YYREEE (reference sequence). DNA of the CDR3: TGTGCCAGCAGCTCGTGGACTAGCAGGGATACGCAGTATTTT. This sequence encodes CASSSWTSRDTQYF.